Below, 10 T cell receptor beta chains from the same sample are listed, as sequenced in a study of blood T cell repertoires in COVID-19. Profiling relied on immunoSEQ multiplex PCR, and the TCRdb table lists in-frame clones only, not all of them. The table records 25,000 to 35,000 clones, under 95% of them present only once. Sequenced sample: peripheral blood. These receptors were obtained from a man between 65 and 79 years old with active or convalescent COVID-19.

This rearrangement joins TRBV7-2 to TRBJ2-5, with 11 bases aligning to TRBD2. In germline, CDR1 is SGHTA, CDR2 FQGNSA. This CDR3 comprises 16 residues. The ends lost 4 bases at V and 5 bases at J; junction bases unmatched: 9. The CDR3 here is CASSSSLAGALETQYF. The CDR3 DNA sequence: TGTGCCAGCAGCTCGTCACTAGCGGGGGCTCTGGAGACCCAGTACTTC.

V gene TRBV25-1 combines with J gene TRBJ1-3; D remains ambiguous. The CDR3 sequence is 11 residues long. The V gene's germline CDR1 is MGHDK and CDR2 SYGVNS. V gave up 11 bases and J gave up 0 bases, with 5 bases separating them. For the CDR3, the DNA is TGTGCCGGCGGCTCTGGAAACACCATATATTTT. It translates to CAGGSGNTIYF.

In its sample, this clone was seen a few times. The V and J genes are TRBV11-2 and TRBJ2-2, with D maybe TRBD2 (6 bases). Trimming stripped 5 bases from V and 3 bases from J, with 10 bases between. The CDR3 is made up of 14 amino acids. Looked up from germline, CDR1 is SGHAT and CDR2 is FQNNGV. Here the CDR3 reads CASSPGSYTGELFF. CDR3 nucleotides: TGTGCCAGCAGCCCCGGGAGTTACACCGGGGAGCTGTTTTTT.

This chain links TRBV19 with TRBJ2-4; no clear D gene. Germline CDR1 is LNHDA and CDR2 is SQIVND (reference sequence). The CDR3 contains 14 residues. The germline V and J ends were trimmed by 5 bases and 4 bases, with 12 bases remaining between them. CDR3 loop: CASSPPGRKNIQYF. DNA of the CDR3: TGTGCCAGTAGTCCGCCCGGCAGGAAAAACATTCAGTACTTC.

V usage is TRBV19 and J usage is TRBJ1-5, with a tentative D call TRBD1 (5 bases). CDR1 is LNHDA and CDR2 is SQIVND in the germline V gene (reference sequence). The V gene lost 7 bases and the J gene lost 9 bases, with 10 bases spanning the gap. The CDR3 sequence is 11 residues long. CDR3 sequence (DNA): TGTGCCAGTACCCTGGGGGGGCCCCAGCATTTT. Its translation is CASTLGGPQHF.

This sequence joins TRBV20-1 and TRBJ2-1; 9 nucleotides agree with TRBD2. The CDR3 sequence is 14 residues long. Germline lookup yields CDR1 DFQATT and CDR2 SNEGSKA (reference sequence). Trimming took 3 bases from V and 6 from J; bases not matched to a gene: 6. The CDR3 bases are TGCAGTGCTAGTTTCGCGGGGGGGCCCAATGAGCAGTTCTTC. Protein sequence: CSASFAGGPNEQFF.

This chain connects TRBV19 to TRBJ1-2; a possible D gene is TRBD1 (5 bases). Per germline, CDR1 LNHDA and CDR2 SQIVND (reference sequence). The germline V and J ends were trimmed by 2 bases and 2 bases, with 12 bases remaining between them. The CDR3 is 15 residues long. In nucleotides, the CDR3 is TGTGCCAGTAGTATAAAAGCGGGGCCCAACTATGGCTACACCTTC. It encodes CASSIKAGPNYGYTF.

This sequence joins TRBV19 and TRBJ1-5; 8 bases map to TRBD1. Per germline, CDR1 LNHDA and CDR2 SQIVND (reference sequence). V was pared by 4 bases and J by 0 bases, with 5 bases of the junction left unmatched. The CDR3 length is 16 residues. The chain's CDR3 is CASSTDRVGSNQPQHF. CDR3 DNA sequence: TGTGCCAGTAGTACGGACAGGGTGGGTAGCAATCAGCCCCAGCATTTT.

The gene calls are TRBV6-1 and TRBJ2-7; 7 nucleotides line up with TRBD2. Germline values: CDR1 MNHNS, CDR2 SASEGT. This CDR3 comprises 15 residues. V lost 3 bases, J lost 0 bases, and 5 bases stayed unmatched. CDR3 nucleotide sequence: TGTGCCAGCAGTGATGAGTTAGCGGGCTCCTACGAGCAGTACGTC. Translated: CASSDELAGSYEQYV.

This chain uses TRBV28 with TRBJ2-3, with 7 bases identical to TRBD1. The CDR3 consists of 14 residues. Losses at the gene ends were 6 bases for V and 4 bases for J; bases not matched to a gene: 7. CDR1 is MDHEN, CDR2 SYDVKM, per germline. CDR3 amino acids: CASSYRGQADTQYF. CDR3 nucleotides: TGTGCCAGCAGCTATAGAGGACAGGCAGATACGCAGTATTTT. The full variable domain, its missing parts supplied by reference TRBV28 and TRBJ2-3, is DVKVTQSSRYLVKRTGEKVFLECVQDMDHENMFWYRQDPGLGLRLIYFSYDVKMKEKGDIPEGYSVSREKKERFSLILESASTNQTSMYLCASSYRGQADTQYFGPGTRLTVL.